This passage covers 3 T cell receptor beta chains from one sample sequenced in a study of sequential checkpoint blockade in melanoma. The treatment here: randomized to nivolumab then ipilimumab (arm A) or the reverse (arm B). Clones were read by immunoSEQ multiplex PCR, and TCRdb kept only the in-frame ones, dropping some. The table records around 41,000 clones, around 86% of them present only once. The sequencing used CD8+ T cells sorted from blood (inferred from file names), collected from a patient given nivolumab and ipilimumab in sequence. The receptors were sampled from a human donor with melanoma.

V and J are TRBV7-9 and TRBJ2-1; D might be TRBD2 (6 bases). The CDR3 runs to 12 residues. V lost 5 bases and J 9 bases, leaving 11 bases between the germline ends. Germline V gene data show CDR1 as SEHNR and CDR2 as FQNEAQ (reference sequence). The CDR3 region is CASSPGTAEQFF. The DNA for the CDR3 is TGTGCCAGCAGCCCAGGGACTGCTGAGCAGTTCTTC.

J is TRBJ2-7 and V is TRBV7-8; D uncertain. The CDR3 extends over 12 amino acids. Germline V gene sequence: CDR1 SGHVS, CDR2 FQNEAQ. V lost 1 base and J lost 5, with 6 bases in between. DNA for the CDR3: TGTGCCAGCAGCTTAGAGCCGGACGAGCAGTACTTC. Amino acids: CASSLEPDEQYF.

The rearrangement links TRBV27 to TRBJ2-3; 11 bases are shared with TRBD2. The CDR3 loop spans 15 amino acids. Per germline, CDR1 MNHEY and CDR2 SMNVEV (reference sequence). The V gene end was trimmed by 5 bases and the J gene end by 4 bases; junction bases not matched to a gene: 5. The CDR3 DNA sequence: TGTGCCAGCAGTCTACTAGCGGGAGTGGCAGATACGCAGTATTTT. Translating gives CASSLLAGVADTQYF.